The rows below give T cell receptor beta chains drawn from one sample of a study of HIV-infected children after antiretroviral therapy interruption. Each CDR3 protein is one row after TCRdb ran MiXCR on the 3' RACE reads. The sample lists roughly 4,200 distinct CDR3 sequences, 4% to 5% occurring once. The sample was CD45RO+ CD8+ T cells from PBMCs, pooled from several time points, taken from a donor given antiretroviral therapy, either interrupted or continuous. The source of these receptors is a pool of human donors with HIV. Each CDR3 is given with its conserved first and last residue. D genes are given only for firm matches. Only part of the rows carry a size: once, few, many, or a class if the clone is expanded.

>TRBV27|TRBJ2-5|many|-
TGTGCCAGCAGTTCCACAGCGCAAGAGACCCAGTACTTC
CASSSTAQETQYF
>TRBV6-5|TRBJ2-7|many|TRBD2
TGTGCCAGCAGTTACTCGACTAGCGGGGGGGCCGAGCAGTACTTC
CASSYSTSGGAEQYF
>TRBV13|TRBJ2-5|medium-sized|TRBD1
TGTGCCAGCAGCATTACAGGGGGCCAGGAGACCCAGTACTTC
CASSITGGQETQYF
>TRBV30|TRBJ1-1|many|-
TGTGCCTGGAGTGTCTTGGGGGGCGCGGACGAGGAAGCTTTCTTT
CAWSVLGGADEEAFF
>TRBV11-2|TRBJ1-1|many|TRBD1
TGTGCCAGCACCTGGACAGGGAACACTGAAGCTTTCTTT
CASTWTGNTEAFF
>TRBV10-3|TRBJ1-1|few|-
TGTGCCATCAGTGAGTCTTTGACAGATGAAGCTTTCTTT
CAISESLTDEAFF
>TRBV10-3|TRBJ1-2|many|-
TGTGCCATTTACGGGGCCCTGATTAACGGCTACACCTTC
CAIYGALINGYTF
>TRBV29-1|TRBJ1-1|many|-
TGCAGCGTCGGTGAGTTCGGCGCTGAAGCTTTCTTT
CSVGEFGAEAFF
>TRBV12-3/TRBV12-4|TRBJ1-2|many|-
TGTGCCAGCAGCCCGTCCTCAGGGTTCTATGGCTACACCTTC
CASSPSSGFYGYTF
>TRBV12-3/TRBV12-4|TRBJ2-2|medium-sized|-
TGTGCCAGTAGCCTTAGTTTAATATTAGCACAGTTCACGGCCACCGGGGAGCTGTTTTTT
CASSLSLILAQFTATGELFF
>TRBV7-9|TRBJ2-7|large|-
TGTGCCACCTCGTGGGGTCCCGAGCAGTACTTC
CATSWGPEQYF
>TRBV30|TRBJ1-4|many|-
TGTGCCTGGAGTGTACGGTTCCGTGGGGAAAAACTGTTTTTT
CAWSVRFRGEKLFF
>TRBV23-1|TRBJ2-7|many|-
TGCGCCAGCAGTCAAGGTCGGAGCGGGTACGAGCAGTACTTC
CASSQGRSGYEQYF
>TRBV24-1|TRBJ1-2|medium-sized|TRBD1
TGTGCCACCAGTACCGGACAGGGGGCGCGAGGCTACACCTTC
CATSTGQGARGYTF
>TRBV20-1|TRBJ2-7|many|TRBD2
TGCAGTGCTAGCGAGCGGGACCCCTACGAGCAGTACTTC
CSASERDPYEQYF
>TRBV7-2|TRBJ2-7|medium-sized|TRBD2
TGTGCCAGCAGCTTAGTAGGTGGGAGGGCCTCCGAGCAGTACTTC
CASSLVGGRASEQYF
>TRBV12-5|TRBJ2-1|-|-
TGTGCTAGTGGGACACATGGGGGGAATGAGCAGTTCTTC
CASGTHGGNEQFF
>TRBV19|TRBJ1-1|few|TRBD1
TGTGCCAGTAGGACTCCACATGGGACAGCGAACACTGAAGCTTTCTTT
CASRTPHGTANTEAFF
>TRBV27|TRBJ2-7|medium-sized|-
TGTGCCAGCAGTTTGGGGGGGCCCAACGAGCAGTACTTC
CASSLGGPNEQYF
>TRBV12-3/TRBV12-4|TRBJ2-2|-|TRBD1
TGTGCCAGCAGTCCTTACCGGGACAGGGGGAACACCGGGGAGCTGTTTTTT
CASSPYRDRGNTGELFF
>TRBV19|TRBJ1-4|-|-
TGTGCCAGTAGGGAGACAGGACTAAATGAAAAACTGTTTTTT
CASRETGLNEKLFF
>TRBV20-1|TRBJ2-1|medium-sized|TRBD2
TGCAGTGCTAGAGATTCTAGCGGCTCCTACAATGAGCAGTTCTTC
CSARDSSGSYNEQFF
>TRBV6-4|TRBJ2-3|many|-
TGTGCCAGCAGTGACTCAGGGGACAGCACAGATACGCAGTATTTT
CASSDSGDSTDTQYF
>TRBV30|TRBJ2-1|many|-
TGTGCCTGGAGTGTTAGAGGGGGGGCCAAAGAGCAGTTCTTC
CAWSVRGGAKEQFF
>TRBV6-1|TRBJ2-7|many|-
TGTGCCAGCAGTGAAGTCGTGGGAACCTACGAGCAGTACTTC
CASSEVVGTYEQYF
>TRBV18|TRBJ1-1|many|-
TGTGCCAGCTCACCATTTCCGGGTCGGGCGAACACTGAAGCTTTCTTT
CASSPFPGRANTEAFF
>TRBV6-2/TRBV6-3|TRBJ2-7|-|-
TGTGCCAGTTCCGGGACCGATCTCTACGAGCAGTACTTC
CASSGTDLYEQYF
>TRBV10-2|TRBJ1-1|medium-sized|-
TGCGCCAGAACCTCTAGCAAGGGGGAGGGAGCTTTCTTT
CARTSSKGEGAFF
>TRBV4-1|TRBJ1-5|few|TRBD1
TGCGCCAGCAGCCAAGAGGACAGGCCCATGCCCCAGCATTTT
CASSQEDRPMPQHF
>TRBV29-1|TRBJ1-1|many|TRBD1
TGCAGCGCTCAACGACTACTACCGGGACAGCGTGAAATTGTTCTCACTGAAGCTTTCTTT
CSAQRLLPGQREIVLTEAFF
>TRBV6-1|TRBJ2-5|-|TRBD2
TGTGCCAGCCAACCGGGACTAGCTCAAGAGACCCAGTACTTC
CASQPGLAQETQYF
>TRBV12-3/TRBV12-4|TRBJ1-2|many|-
TGTGCCAGCAGTTCGGTCAGGGCTAGGGGGGATGGCTACACCTTC
CASSSVRARGDGYTF
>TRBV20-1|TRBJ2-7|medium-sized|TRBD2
TGCAGTGCTAGAGAAGGTGGCGGGAGCTCCTACGAGCAGTACTTC
CSAREGGGSSYEQYF
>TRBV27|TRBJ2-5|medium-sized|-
TGTGCCAGCAGTTTGACGGGGGAAGACCAAGAGACCCAGTACTTC
CASSLTGEDQETQYF
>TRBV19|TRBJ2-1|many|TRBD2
TGTGCCAGCCGGGGGGAAACTCGCAATGAGCAGTTCTTC
CASRGETRNEQFF
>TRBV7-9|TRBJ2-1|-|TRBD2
TGTGCCAGCAGCTCGTCGACTAGCGGGGGCCCCACCTACCCCAATGAGCAGTTCTTC
CASSSSTSGGPTYPNEQFF